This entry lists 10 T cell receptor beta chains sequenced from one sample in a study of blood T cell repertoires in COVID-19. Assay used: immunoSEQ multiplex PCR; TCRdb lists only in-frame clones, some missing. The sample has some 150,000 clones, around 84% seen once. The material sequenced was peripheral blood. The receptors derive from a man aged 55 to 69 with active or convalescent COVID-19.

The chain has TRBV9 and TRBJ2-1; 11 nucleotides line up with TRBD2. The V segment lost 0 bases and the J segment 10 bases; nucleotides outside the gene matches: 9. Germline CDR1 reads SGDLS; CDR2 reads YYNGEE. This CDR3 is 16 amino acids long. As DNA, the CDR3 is TGTGCCAGCAGCGTAGTAGAGCTAGCGGGAGGTGAGGAGCAGTTCTTC. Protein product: CASSVVELAGGEEQFF.

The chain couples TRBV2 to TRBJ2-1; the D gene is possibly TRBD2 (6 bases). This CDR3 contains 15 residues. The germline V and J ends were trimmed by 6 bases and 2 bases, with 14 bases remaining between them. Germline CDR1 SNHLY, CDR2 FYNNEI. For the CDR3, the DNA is TGTGCCAGCAGGGCGAACGGGAGTCCCTACAATGAGCAGTTCTTC. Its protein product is CASRANGSPYNEQFF. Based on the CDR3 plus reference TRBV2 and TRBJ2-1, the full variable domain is EPEVTQTPSHQVTQMGQEVILRCVPISNHLYFYWYRQILGQKVEFLVSFYNNEISEKSEIFDDQFSVERPDGSNFTLKIRSTKLEDSAMYFCASRANGSPYNEQFFGPGTRLTVL.

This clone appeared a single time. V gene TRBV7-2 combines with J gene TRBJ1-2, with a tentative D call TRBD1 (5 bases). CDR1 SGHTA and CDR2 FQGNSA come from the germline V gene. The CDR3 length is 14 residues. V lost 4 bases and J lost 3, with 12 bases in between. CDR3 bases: TGTGCCAGCAGCTCAGGGATCGTCGACTATGGCTACACCTTC. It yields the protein CASSSGIVDYGYTF. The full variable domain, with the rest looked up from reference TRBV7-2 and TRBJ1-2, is GAGVSQSPSNKVTEKGKDVELRCDPISGHTALYWYRQSLGQGLEFLIYFQGNSAPDKSGLPSDRFSAERTGGSVSTLTIQRTQQEDSAVYLCASSSGIVDYGYTFGSGTRLTVV.

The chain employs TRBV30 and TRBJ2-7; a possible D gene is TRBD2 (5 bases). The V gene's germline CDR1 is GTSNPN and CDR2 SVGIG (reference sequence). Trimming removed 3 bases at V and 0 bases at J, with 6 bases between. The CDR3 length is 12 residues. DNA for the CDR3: TGTGCCTGGAGGGGAGTCTCCTACGAGCAGTACTTC. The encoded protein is CAWRGVSYEQYF. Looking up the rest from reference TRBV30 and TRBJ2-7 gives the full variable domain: SQTIHQWPATLVQPVGSPLSLECTVEGTSNPNLYWYRQAAGRGLQLLFYSVGIGQISSEVPQNLSASRPQDRQFILSSKKLLLSDSGFYLCAWRGVSYEQYFGPGTRLTVT.

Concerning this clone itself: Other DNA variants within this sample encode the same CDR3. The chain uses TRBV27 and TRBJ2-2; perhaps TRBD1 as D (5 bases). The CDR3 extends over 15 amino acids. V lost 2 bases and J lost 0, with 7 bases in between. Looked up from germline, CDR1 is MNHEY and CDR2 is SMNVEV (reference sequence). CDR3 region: CASSLRGTNTGELFF. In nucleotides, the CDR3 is TGTGCCAGCAGTTTAAGGGGAACGAACACCGGGGAGCTGTTTTTT.

CDR3 DNA: TGTGCCTGGAGCCCCGGTGGGGGGAGCTCCTATAATTCACCCCTCCACTTT. It codes for CAWSPGGGSSYNSPLHF. V usage is TRBV30 and J usage is TRBJ1-6; D is perhaps TRBD1 (5 bases). Trimming took off 3 bases at V and 0 bases at J, with 15 bases between the two ends. The CDR3 spans 17 residues. The germline V gene has CDR1 GTSNPN and CDR2 SVGIG (reference sequence). Drawing the rest from reference TRBV30 and TRBJ1-6, the complete variable domain is SQTIHQWPATLVQPVGSPLSLECTVEGTSNPNLYWYRQAAGRGLQLLFYSVGIGQISSEVPQNLSASRPQDRQFILSSKKLLLSDSGFYLCAWSPGGGSSYNSPLHFGNGTRLTVT.

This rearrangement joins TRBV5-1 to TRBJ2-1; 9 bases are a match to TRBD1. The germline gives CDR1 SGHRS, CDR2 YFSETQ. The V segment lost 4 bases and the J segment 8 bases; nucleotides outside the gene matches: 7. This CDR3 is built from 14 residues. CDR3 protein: CASSMTGGFHEQFF. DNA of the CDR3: TGCGCCAGCAGCATGACAGGGGGATTTCATGAGCAGTTCTTC.

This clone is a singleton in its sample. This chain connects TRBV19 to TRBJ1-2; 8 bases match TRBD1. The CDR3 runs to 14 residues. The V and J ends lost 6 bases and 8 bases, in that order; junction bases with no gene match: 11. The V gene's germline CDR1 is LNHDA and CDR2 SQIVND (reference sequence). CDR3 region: CASREDRAFGGYTF. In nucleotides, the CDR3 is TGTGCCAGTAGGGAGGACAGGGCCTTCGGGGGCTACACCTTC.

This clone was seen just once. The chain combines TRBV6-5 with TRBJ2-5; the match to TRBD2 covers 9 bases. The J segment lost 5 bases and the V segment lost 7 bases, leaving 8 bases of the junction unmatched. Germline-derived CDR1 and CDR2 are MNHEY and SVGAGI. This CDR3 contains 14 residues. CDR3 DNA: TGTGCCAGCACCGTAGCGGGAGTGGGGGAGACCCAGTACTTC. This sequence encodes CASTVAGVGETQYF.

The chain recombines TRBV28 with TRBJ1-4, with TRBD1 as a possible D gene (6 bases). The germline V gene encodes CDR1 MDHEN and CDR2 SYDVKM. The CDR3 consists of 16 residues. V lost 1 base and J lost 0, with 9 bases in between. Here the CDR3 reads CASSLLTGATNEKLFF. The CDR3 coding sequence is TGTGCCAGCAGTTTATTGACAGGCGCAACTAATGAAAAACTGTTTTTT.